One and the same sample provided the 7 T cell receptor beta chains below, sequenced in a study of blood T cell repertoires in COVID-19. Profiled with immunoSEQ multiplex PCR; TCRdb holds only in-frame clones, not every one. Here the sample spans fewer than 300,000 clones, 81% being singletons. Sample: peripheral blood. These receptors were collected from a woman in her fifties or sixties with active or convalescent COVID-19.

The rearrangement uses TRBV18 and TRBJ2-6; D not certain. Germline loops: CDR1 KGHSH, CDR2 LQKENI. V was shortened by 6 bases and J by 0 bases, with 12 bases between the two germline ends. There are 16 residues in the CDR3. The CDR3 loop reads CASSLAVTSGANVLTF. The CDR3 DNA follows: TGTGCCAGCTCTCTGGCTGTAACCTCTGGGGCCAACGTCCTGACTTTC.

This chain joins TRBV5-1 and TRBJ1-1; 7 nucleotides line up with TRBD1. CDR1 and CDR2 (germline): SGHRS, YFSETQ. The CDR3 is 13 residues long. The ends lost 0 bases at V and 6 bases at J; junction bases unmatched: 2. The CDR3 DNA is TGCGCCAGCAGCTTGGAGGGGGCAGCTGAAGCTTTCTTT. Translating it yields CASSLEGAAEAFF.

The rearrangement joins TRBV7-2 to TRBJ2-7; 7 bases map to TRBD2. The CDR3 covers 15 residues. Germline V gene sequence: CDR1 SGHTA, CDR2 FQGNSA. Trimming removed 0 bases from V and 4 bases from J; junction bases left unmatched: 6. CDR3 bases: TGTGCCAGCAGCTTAGCAGCGGGGAGGTTGTACGAGCAGTACTTC. Translation: CASSLAAGRLYEQYF.

V and J are TRBV4-1 and TRBJ1-6, with 7 nucleotides matching TRBD1. The J segment lost 7 bases and the V segment lost 0 bases, leaving 6 bases of the junction unmatched. Germline V gives CDR1 MGHRA, CDR2 YSYEKL. The CDR3 has 16 amino acids. CDR3 coding DNA: TGCGCCAGCAGCCAAGATGGAGGGGGCAGGAATTCACCCCTCCACTTT. Its translation: CASSQDGGGRNSPLHF.

This clone was counted between two and nine times. The V and J genes are TRBV6-6 and TRBJ1-6; D uncertain. The germline gives CDR1 MNHNY, CDR2 SVGAGI (reference sequence). The CDR3 covers 11 residues. Deletions cut 6 bases from V and 7 bases from J, with 4 bases between. The DNA of the CDR3 is TGTGCCAGCAGACTCAATTCACCCCTCCACTTT. It translates to CASRLNSPLHF.

This chain connects TRBV10-3 to TRBJ1-2; D may be TRBD1 (6 bases). The length of the CDR3 is 15 residues. Deletions cut 0 bases from V and 4 bases from J, with 12 bases between. In germline, CDR1 is ENHRY, CDR2 SYGVKD. The CDR3 here is CAISESNRVSYGYTF. The CDR3 nucleotides are TGTGCCATCAGTGAGTCGAACAGGGTTAGCTATGGCTACACCTTC.

Points on this clone: A junction end diverges from the germline sequence, so it may reflect a read error. The V call is TRBV7-2, the J call TRBJ2-3; 8 bases align to TRBD2. The CDR3 extends over 16 amino acids. Germline lookup yields CDR1 SGHTA and CDR2 FQGNSA. The CDR3 bases are TGTGCCAGCACCTTAGTGGGCGGGGGGAGCACAGATACGCAGTATTTT. Residues: CASTLVGGGSTDTQYF.